Sequencing of this T cell receptor (beta chain) was carried out in a study of blood T cell repertoires in COVID-19. In the study overall: Whether acute or convalescent, the COVID-19 samples came from the United States, Italy and Spain. PBMCs, B-cell-depleted T cells, or T cells provided the cDNA or gDNA that made up the material.

Profiled with immunoSEQ multiplex PCR; TCRdb holds only in-frame clones, not every one. Of about 300,000 clones detected, around 86% appear once; the ten largest clones hold 1% to 1.5%. This CDR3 spans 13 amino acids. V shed 8 bases, J shed 3 bases, and the junction held 6 bases outside the gene matches. This sequence joins TRBV12-3 or TRBV12-4 and TRBJ2-7; 8 bases agree with TRBD1. The sequence came from a man aged 70 or older with acute or convalescent COVID-19. The sample taken for sequencing was peripheral blood. CDR3: CASGQGQVYEQYF. The CDR3 region has the DNA TGTGCCAGCGGACAGGGACAAGTCTACGAGCAGTACTTC.